These 6 T cell receptor beta chains originate from one sample sequenced in a study of T-cell memory formation after mild COVID-19. Each CDR3 protein is one row after TCRdb ran MiXCR on the 5' RACE reads. The sample has 300,000 to 400,000 distinct CDR3 sequences; under 15% are singletons. Source material: PBMCs or a T cell subset sorted from them (not recorded which). The receptors come from a man aged 18 to 30 who had mild COVID-19 (a few samples of this study predate the infection). Cell type and time point are not known.

This sequence joins TRBV7-9 and TRBJ1-1, with 7 positions matching TRBD1. The germline V gene has CDR1 SEHNR and CDR2 FQNEAQ (reference sequence). V shed 5 bases and J 2 bases; nucleotides not matched to a gene: 8. The CDR3 runs 15 residues. The CDR3 DNA reads TGTGCCAGCAGCACAGGGGACCTGGGAAACACTGAAGCTTTCTTT. This sequence encodes CASSTGDLGNTEAFF.

This clonotype was seen only a few times. The gene calls are TRBV4-3 and TRBJ2-2, with D tentatively TRBD1 (5 bases). The V end lost 0 bases, the J end lost 0 bases, and 8 bases lay between the germline ends. This CDR3 comprises 16 residues. Germline V lookup: CDR1 LGHNA, CDR2 YSLEER. CDR3 DNA: TGCGCCAGCAGCCAAGAAGGGGAAGCGAACACCGGGGAGCTGTTTTTT. Translated: CASSQEGEANTGELFF.

The rearrangement uses TRBV20-1 and TRBJ2-2; the D gene could be TRBD1 or TRBD2 (5 bases each). Between the trimmed V and J ends, which lost 5 bases and 3 bases, there was a span of 13 bases. The germline V gene has CDR1 DFQATT and CDR2 SNEGSKA (reference sequence). The CDR3 covers 14 residues. DNA of the CDR3: TGCAGTGCTGGGGACGGGGATTACACCGGGGAGCTGTTTTTT. Its protein product is CSAGDGDYTGELFF.

This clonotype has a single count. The V and J genes are TRBV12-3 or TRBV12-4 and TRBJ2-3; D may be TRBD1 or TRBD2 (5 bases each). Trimming left V 6 bases short and J 8 bases short, with 12 bases between. This CDR3 comprises 12 residues. The DNA for the CDR3 is TGTGCCAGCAGATCGGGGCCTGGTACGCAGTATTTT. Amino acids: CASRSGPGTQYF.

The chain combines TRBV29-1 with TRBJ1-1; D remains ambiguous. Per the germline V gene, CDR1 is SQVTM and CDR2 is ANQGSEA. The germline V and J ends were trimmed by 4 bases and 1 base, with 7 bases remaining between them. This CDR3 region has 12 residues. The CDR3 here is CSVVTSNTEAFF. The CDR3 DNA sequence: TGCAGCGTTGTCACTTCGAACACTGAAGCTTTCTTT.

CDR3 region: CASSYSRGKGYTF. CDR3 nucleotide sequence: TGTGCCAGCAGTTACAGTAGGGGCAAGGGCTACACCTTC. V is TRBV6-5 and J is TRBJ1-2, with D possibly TRBD1 on 5 matching bases. CDR3 length: 13 residues. V was shortened by 2 bases and J by 8 bases, with 12 bases between the two germline ends. Germline V gives CDR1 MNHEY, CDR2 SVGAGI.